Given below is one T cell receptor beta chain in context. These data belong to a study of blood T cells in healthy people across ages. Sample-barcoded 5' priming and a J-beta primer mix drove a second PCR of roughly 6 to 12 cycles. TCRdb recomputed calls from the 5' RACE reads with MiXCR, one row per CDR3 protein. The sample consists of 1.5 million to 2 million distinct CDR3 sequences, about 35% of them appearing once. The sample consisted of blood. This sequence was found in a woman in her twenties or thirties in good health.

The CDR3 loop reads CAWSRGQGNTEAFF. The CDR3 bases are TGTGCCTGGAGCCGGGGGCAAGGGAACACTGAAGCTTTCTTT. The chain has TRBV30 and TRBJ1-1; D perhaps matches TRBD1 (6 bases). CDR3 size: 14 residues. With 3 bases removed from V and 1 base from J, the gap between germline ends came to 12 bases. Germline values: CDR1 GTSNPN, CDR2 SVGIG (reference sequence).